These 25 T cell receptor beta chains share one sample of origin, sequenced in a study of PD-1 blockade in classical Hodgkin lymphoma. TCRdb keeps only in-frame clones here, not all; method: immunoSEQ multiplex PCR. The table records some 19,000 clones, roughly 65% of them present only once. Stated time point: cycle 4 day 1 (C4D1), after less than seven weeks of nivolumab. Every one of the patients relapsed after autologous stem cell transplantation (brentuximab vedotin exposure was variable). The authors purified CD4+ T cells from thawed PBMCs by magnetic negative selection. The sample was CD4+ T cells from blood, taken before the fourth cycle of nivolumab. These receptors came from a human donor with classical Hodgkin lymphoma.

This chain joins TRBV18 and TRBJ2-3, with unresolved D. There are 15 residues in the CDR3. Trimming took off 0 bases at V and 6 bases at J, with 13 bases between the two ends. From germline, CDR1 is KGHSH and CDR2 LQKENI. CDR3 loop: CASSPPDLTSDTQYF. In DNA, the CDR3 is TGTGCCAGCTCACCACCGGACCTTACCTCTGATACGCAGTATTTT.

The rearrangement links TRBV7-2 to TRBJ2-5; the match to TRBD2 covers 7 bases. With 5 bases clipped from V and 4 bases from J, the junction kept 4 bases outside the gene matches. The CDR3 length is 13 residues. From germline, CDR1 is SGHTA and CDR2 FQGNSA. CDR3 region: CASSQLARETQYF. CDR3 DNA sequence: TGTGCCAGCAGCCAACTAGCGAGAGAGACCCAGTACTTC.

This clone is medium-sized (0.01 to 0.1%) in the sample. CDR3 nucleotide sequence: TGCGCCAGCAGCCAAGATCTAGCGGGGATCTACAATGAGCAGTTCTTC. Amino acids: CASSQDLAGIYNEQFF. J is TRBJ2-1 and V is TRBV4-3; 9 nucleotides align to TRBD2. In germline, CDR1 is LGHNA, CDR2 YSLEER. V shed 0 bases, J shed 3 bases, and the junction held 3 bases outside the gene matches. There are 16 residues in the CDR3.

The V call is TRBV28, the J call TRBJ1-2, with 7 bases lining up with TRBD1. J was trimmed by 5 bases and V by 8 bases; bases with no gene match: 14. CDR3 size: 15 residues. Germline-derived CDR1 and CDR2 are MDHEN and SYDVKM. The CDR3 reads CASGDLTGTVYGYTF. CDR3 nucleotides: TGTGCCAGCGGGGACTTAACCGGGACAGTTTATGGCTACACCTTC.

V gene TRBV6-5 combines with J gene TRBJ2-4, with D tentatively TRBD1 (7 bases). The CDR3 is made up of 14 amino acids. Germline assignment: CDR1 MNHEY and CDR2 SVGAGI. V lost 0 bases and J lost 7, with 10 bases in between. The CDR3 DNA follows: TGTGCCAGCAGTTACTCGACAGGGAGGAACATTCAGTACTTC. Protein: CASSYSTGRNIQYF.

This clone was seen only once. The chain employs TRBV5-1 and TRBJ2-5; 9 nucleotides line up with TRBD1. J gave up 1 base and V 0 bases, and 13 bases lay outside the gene matches. Germline values: CDR1 SGHRS, CDR2 YFSETQ. The CDR3 consists of 19 residues. The CDR3 DNA sequence: TGCGCCAGCAGCTTGGCCTACGGGTCAGGGGACAGGGTCCAAGAGACCCAGTACTTC. This sequence encodes CASSLAYGSGDRVQETQYF. Drawing the rest from reference TRBV5-1 and TRBJ2-5, the complete variable domain is KAGVTQTPRYLIKTRGQQVTLSCSPISGHRSVSWYQQTPGQGLQFLFEYFSETQRNKGNFPGRFSGRQFSNSRSEMNVSTLELGDSALYLCASSLAYGSGDRVQETQYFGPGTRLLVL.

This clone turned up a few times. The rearrangement links TRBV5-1 to TRBJ1-1; tentative D call: TRBD1 (5 bases). Per germline, CDR1 SGHRS and CDR2 YFSETQ. The CDR3 consists of 14 residues. V gave up 4 bases and J gave up 1 base, with 11 bases separating them. CDR3 protein: CASSKDMGNTEAFF. The CDR3 DNA follows: TGCGCCAGCAGCAAGGACATGGGGAACACTGAAGCTTTCTTT.

This rearrangement joins TRBV4-1 to TRBJ1-1; D is perhaps TRBD1 (5 bases). V was clipped by 1 base and J by 1 base, with 10 bases between them. The CDR3 sequence is 15 residues long. Germline lookup yields CDR1 MGHRA and CDR2 YSYEKL. The CDR3 nucleotides are TGCGCCAGCAGCCAAGTAGCCAGGGCGAACACTGAAGCTTTCTTT. Translation: CASSQVARANTEAFF.

This clone has a handful of counts. The chain carries TRBV6-1 and TRBJ1-1; 8 bases match TRBD1. V shed 4 bases and J 6 bases; nucleotides not matched to a gene: 7. CDR3 length equals 14 residues. Per the germline V gene, CDR1 is MNHNS and CDR2 is SASEGT. Here the CDR3 reads CASSGGQGASEAFF. The CDR3 nucleotides read TGTGCCAGCAGTGGCGGGCAGGGGGCATCTGAAGCTTTCTTT.

This clone was observed a handful of times. The chain couples TRBV6-5 to TRBJ2-7, with D maybe TRBD1 (6 bases). The CDR3 has 15 amino acids. The germline CDR1 and CDR2 sequences are MNHEY and SVGAGI. Trimming pared 0 bases from V and 2 bases from J, leaving 11 bases between. The CDR3 is CASSYSRTGTYEQYF. CDR3 nucleotides: TGTGCCAGCAGTTACTCCCGAACAGGGACCTACGAGCAGTACTTC.

This chain links TRBV14 with TRBJ2-5, with D hard to call. Germline V gives CDR1 SGHDN, CDR2 FVKESK. V gave up 3 bases and J gave up 5 bases, with 4 bases separating them. CDR3 length equals 11 residues. The chain's CDR3 is CASSHSETQYF. The CDR3 nucleotides read TGTGCCAGCAGCCATAGCGAGACCCAGTACTTC.

The chain links TRBV18 to TRBJ2-1; D tentatively fits TRBD1 or TRBD2 (5 bases each). Trimming stripped 3 bases from V and 6 bases from J, with 12 bases between. The germline CDR1 and CDR2 sequences are KGHSH and LQKENI. This CDR3 contains 14 residues. This CDR3 reads CASSPQGAGNEQFF. The CDR3 DNA is TGTGCCAGCTCACCCCAGGGAGCCGGCAATGAGCAGTTCTTC.

V and J are TRBV27 and TRBJ1-2; 8 bases match TRBD1. Germline V gives CDR1 MNHEY, CDR2 SMNVEV (reference sequence). With 5 bases clipped from V and 5 bases from J, the junction kept 7 bases outside the gene matches. The CDR3 runs 14 residues. CDR3 loop: CASSRVGQGYGYTF. DNA of the CDR3: TGTGCCAGCAGTCGCGTCGGACAGGGTTATGGCTACACCTTC.

The rearrangement joins TRBV5-1 to TRBJ1-6; TRBD1 matches at 8 bases. CDR1 is SGHRS and CDR2 is YFSETQ in the germline V gene. There are 16 residues in the CDR3. The junction had 8 bases not matched to a gene; V was cut back by 2 bases and J by 7 bases. In DNA, the CDR3 is TGCGCCAGCAGCTTACGGACAGGGTCGTCCAATTCACCCCTCCACTTT. As protein: CASSLRTGSSNSPLHF.

The rearrangement links TRBV4-1 to TRBJ2-1; tentative D call: TRBD2 (5 bases). V lost 0 bases to trimming and J lost 4 bases, with 13 bases between them. This CDR3 spans 16 amino acids. Germline loops: CDR1 MGHRA, CDR2 YSYEKL. The CDR3 reads CASSQDMTRGYNEQFF. The CDR3 DNA reads as TGCGCCAGCAGCCAAGATATGACCCGGGGTTACAATGAGCAGTTCTTC.

This chain connects TRBV15 to TRBJ1-1; D gene uncertain. Germline-derived CDR1 and CDR2 are LNHNV and YYDKDF (reference sequence). Trimming removed 0 bases at V and 0 bases at J, with 8 bases between. There are 15 residues in the CDR3. In nucleotides, the CDR3 is TGTGCCACCAGCAGAGAGTTTAGCGTGAACACTGAAGCTTTCTTT. It specifies CATSREFSVNTEAFF. Full variable domain (remainder filled in from reference TRBV15 and TRBJ1-1): DAMVIQNPRYQVTQFGKPVTLSCSQTLNHNVMYWYQQKSSQAPKLLFHYYDKDFNNEADTPDNFQSRRPNTSFCFLDIRSPGLGDTAMYLCATSREFSVNTEAFFGQGTRLTVV.

A single count supports this clone. The V call is TRBV19, the J call TRBJ2-2; possibly TRBD2 for D (5 bases). The ends were cut back, 5 bases at V and 1 base at J, with 14 bases in the middle. The CDR3 has 16 amino acids. Germline V gene lookup returns CDR1 LNHDA and CDR2 SQIVND (reference sequence). CDR3 DNA: TGTGCCAGTAGTCCGTCACGGGGTGGGAACACCGGGGAGCTGTTTTTT. This codes for CASSPSRGGNTGELFF.

Here the CDR3 reads CASSLEPAMNTEAFF. Written as DNA, the CDR3 is TGTGCCAGCAGCTTAGAGCCAGCCATGAACACTGAAGCTTTCTTT. V is TRBV7-2 and J is TRBJ1-1; no clear D. The CDR3 contains 15 residues. Trimming left V 1 base short and J 0 bases short, with 9 bases between. Germline V gives CDR1 SGHTA, CDR2 FQGNSA. Filled out from reference TRBV7-2 and TRBJ1-1, the complete variable domain reads GAGVSQSPSNKVTEKGKDVELRCDPISGHTALYWYRQSLGQGLEFLIYFQGNSAPDKSGLPSDRFSAERTGGSVSTLTIQRTQQEDSAVYLCASSLEPAMNTEAFFGQGTRLTVV.

The chain combines TRBV7-2 with TRBJ2-1; D is uncertain. The CDR3 consists of 14 residues. V lost 1 base and J lost 7, with 11 bases in between. Germline V gene data show CDR1 as SGHTA and CDR2 as FQGNSA. For the CDR3, the DNA is TGTGCCAGCAGCTTAGGGCGCCTACCAAATGAGCAGTTCTTC. Residues: CASSLGRLPNEQFF.

The chain uses TRBV27 and TRBJ1-3; D is uncertain. V was pared by 5 bases and J by 0 bases, with 5 bases between. The CDR3 is 13 residues long. The germline V gene has CDR1 MNHEY and CDR2 SMNVEV (reference sequence). CDR3 residues: CASSPNSGNTIYF. The CDR3 DNA reads TGTGCCAGCAGTCCGAACTCTGGAAACACCATATATTTT.

The chain recombines TRBV5-1 with TRBJ2-7; D is possibly TRBD1 (6 bases). Germline loops: CDR1 SGHRS, CDR2 YFSETQ. The V and J ends lost 0 bases and 2 bases respectively, with 12 bases between them. This CDR3 spans 15 amino acids. The CDR3 reads CASSLEGVSTYEQYF. CDR3 bases: TGCGCCAGCAGCTTGGAGGGGGTATCCACCTACGAGCAGTACTTC.

V usage is TRBV18 and J usage is TRBJ2-7; 7 bases align to TRBD1. J gave up 2 bases and V 5 bases, and 6 bases lay outside the gene matches. From germline, CDR1 is KGHSH and CDR2 LQKENI. The CDR3 loop spans 14 amino acids. The CDR3 region is CASSSVTGAYEQYF. DNA for the CDR3: TGTGCCAGCTCATCAGTTACAGGGGCCTACGAGCAGTACTTC.

This clone has a handful of counts. The J gene is TRBJ1-2, the V gene TRBV7-2, with 9 nucleotides matching TRBD1. The CDR3 loop spans 15 amino acids. J gave up 7 bases and V 1 base, and 7 bases lay outside the gene matches. Germline CDR1 SGHTA, CDR2 FQGNSA. The CDR3 DNA reads as TGTGCCAGCAGCTTAGACGCGGGACAGGGTTTTGGCTACACCTTC. Its protein is CASSLDAGQGFGYTF.

For this clone: At one of its ends the junction is not consistent with the germline gene, which may arise from a read error. The V gene is TRBV2, the J gene TRBJ2-7; D is possibly TRBD1 (5 bases). This CDR3 has 11 amino acids. Per the germline V gene, CDR1 is SNHLY and CDR2 is FYNNEI. The CDR3 nucleotides read TGTGCCAGCAGTGAATTAACACAGGCCTGCTTC. Its translation is CASSELTQACF.

The chain links TRBV5-4 to TRBJ2-5; no definite D call. The CDR3 has 11 amino acids. Trimming removed 0 bases from V and 3 bases from J, with 0 bases in between. The germline V gene encodes CDR1 SGHNT and CDR2 YYREEE (reference sequence). The CDR3 is CASSLEETQYF. The CDR3, as DNA: TGTGCCAGCAGCTTGGAAGAGACCCAGTACTTC.